This is a list of T cell receptor beta chains from one sample in a study of immune heterogeneity within non-small cell lung tumors. TCRdb re-called the multiplex PCR reads with MiXCR, one entry per CDR3 protein. The sample holds over 9,000 distinct CDR3 sequences, roughly 27% seen once. Sequenced sample: lung tumor tissue. The receptors were gathered from a man aged 50-59 years with non-small cell lung cancer. The CDR3 runs from the conserved cysteine through the conserved F or W. A D gene is named only where the DNA matches it firmly. Not all rows give a size; the values are once, few, many and, for expanded clones, a class.

j_call	v_call	cdr3_length	clone_size	d_call	cdr3_nt	cdr3_aa
TRBJ2-1	TRBV6-1	15	once	TRBD2	TGTGCCAGCAGGGAACCCGGGACTAGCGGGAGGGCCGAATTCTTC	CASREPGTSGRAEFF
TRBJ1-2	TRBV7-9	13	few	NA	TGTGCCAGCAGCTTAACAGAAATCTATGGCTACACCTTC	CASSLTEIYGYTF
TRBJ1-5	TRBV5-6	17	NA	TRBD1	TGTGCCAGCACCTTACGGACCGGGACAGCTAGCAATCAGCCCCAGCATTTT	CASTLRTGTASNQPQHF
TRBJ1-1	TRBV19	14	NA	NA	TGTGTTAGTAGTATTACAAGGGGGAACACTGAAGCTTTCTTT	CVSSITRGNTEAFF
TRBJ2-7	TRBV6-4	15	NA	TRBD2	TGTGCCAGCAGTGATTCTAGCGGGGATTACTACGAGCAGTACTTC	CASSDSSGDYYEQYF
TRBJ1-5	TRBV28	13	NA	NA	TGTGCCAGCACCTGGGGGAGCAATCAGCCCCGGCATTTT	CASTWGSNQPRHF
TRBJ1-1	TRBV30	12	many	NA	TGTGCCTGGAGTGTATACAGTCTTGGAGCTTTCTTT	CAWSVYSLGAFF
TRBJ1-1	TRBV28	14	medium-sized	NA	TGTGCCAGCAGTCTGGGACAAATGAACACTGAAGCTTTCTTT	CASSLGQMNTEAFF
TRBJ2-4	TRBV9	16	NA	NA	TGTGCCAGCAGCATCGGACACGGAGGGACCAAAAACATTCAGTACTTC	CASSIGHGGTKNIQYF
TRBJ2-5	TRBV25-1	16	few	NA	TGTGCCAGCAGTGAAATGGTAGTAGGGTGGGGGGAGACCCAGTACTTC	CASSEMVVGWGETQYF
TRBJ1-1	TRBV5-1	14	many	NA	TGCGCCAGCAGCTTGGAAGGACAGTACACTGAAGCTTTCTTT	CASSLEGQYTEAFF
TRBJ1-5	TRBV6-1	16	medium-sized	NA	TGTGCCAGCAGTCCCGCGAGGCAGGGTAGCAATCAGCCCCAGCATTTT	CASSPARQGSNQPQHF
TRBJ2-7	TRBV2	14	medium-sized	TRBD2	TGTGCCAGCAACCCTCGAAGCGGGAGTTCCGAGCAGTACTTC	CASNPRSGSSEQYF
TRBJ1-1	TRBV20-1	14	medium-sized	NA	TGCAGTGCTAGAGATACCGCCCATTTAGGTGAAGCTTTCTTT	CSARDTAHLGEAFF
TRBJ1-1	TRBV2	14	many	NA	TGTGCCAGCAGGGTGGAGGGGATGAACACTGAAGCTTTCTTT	CASRVEGMNTEAFF
TRBJ2-2	TRBV5-6	13	NA	NA	TGTGCCAGCAGCCCGCCTGTGACCGGGGAGCTGTTTTTT	CASSPPVTGELFF
TRBJ2-1	TRBV28	16	many	TRBD2	TGTGCCAGCAGTCCGGGACTAGCGGGGGGGTGGAATGAGCAGTTCTTC	CASSPGLAGGWNEQFF
TRBJ2-3	TRBV3-1	16	NA	TRBD2	TGTGCCAGCAGCCAAGGGGCTAGCGGGGGGCGGGATACGCAGTATTTT	CASSQGASGGRDTQYF
TRBJ1-2	TRBV28	13	many	NA	TGTGCCAGTCTCGGAGGGACACTCTATGGCTACACCTTC	CASLGGTLYGYTF
TRBJ1-3	TRBV5-1	16	NA	NA	TGCGCCAGTAGCCCACTCGACAGGATCGGTGGAAACACCATATATTTT	CASSPLDRIGGNTIYF
TRBJ1-1	TRBV5-1	14	NA	NA	TGCGCCAGCAGCAGGACCCTCTTGGACACTGAAGCTTTCTTT	CASSRTLLDTEAFF
TRBJ1-2	TRBV5-1	15	many	TRBD1	TGCGCCAGCAGCTTGGAGGCAGGGGGCAACTATGGCTACACCTTC	CASSLEAGGNYGYTF
TRBJ2-3	TRBV19	15	NA	NA	TGTGCCAGTAGTATAAACTATTGGGTCACAGATACGCAGTATTTT	CASSINYWVTDTQYF
TRBJ2-3	TRBV6-1	13	medium-sized	NA	TGTGCCAGCAGACGATCGAGGGGAAATACGCAGTATTTT	CASRRSRGNTQYF
TRBJ1-3	TRBV6-1	15	few	NA	TGTAACAGCCTGATTCGCCCTTCCTCTGGAAACACCATATATTTT	CNSLIRPSSGNTIYF
TRBJ2-7	TRBV5-1	14	NA	TRBD1	TGCGCCAGCCGGATCCGGGACAGGGGACGCAAGCAGTACTTC	CASRIRDRGRKQYF
TRBJ2-5	TRBV29-1	13	few	TRBD2	TGCAGCGGTTATGGACTAGCGGGAGGGACCCAGTACTTC	CSGYGLAGGTQYF
TRBJ1-4	TRBV6-9	14	once	NA	TGTGCCAGCAGTTACGGGGTCTCCAATGAAAAACTGTTTTTT	CASSYGVSNEKLFF
TRBJ2-7	TRBV6-1	15	NA	NA	TGTGCCAGCACCCGGACCGTGACAGGCTCCTACGAGCAGTACTTC	CASTRTVTGSYEQYF
TRBJ1-4	TRBV20-1	13	medium-sized	TRBD1	TGCAGTGCGCCCGGACAGGGAGGTGAAAAACTGTTTTTT	CSAPGQGGEKLFF
TRBJ2-2	TRBV20-1	16	NA	NA	TGCAGTGCTAGAGATGGGGTGCATGCGAACACCGGGGAGCTGTTTTTT	CSARDGVHANTGELFF
TRBJ2-1	TRBV27	13	medium-sized	NA	TGTGCCAGCAGTTTCGCGAATTACAATGAGCAGTTCTTC	CASSFANYNEQFF
TRBJ2-7	TRBV2	17	medium-sized	NA	TGTGCCAGCAGTGAAAGGTCTGGGGGGGGGCATTCCTACGAGCAGTACTTC	CASSERSGGGHSYEQYF
TRBJ1-5	TRBV6-4	16	medium-sized	NA	TGTGCCAGCAGTGACCCCCGGAGGGCAATAAATCAGCCCCAGCATTTT	CASSDPRRAINQPQHF
TRBJ2-5	TRBV5-6	11	medium-sized	NA	TGTGCCAGCAGCTACCAAGAGACCCAGTACTTC	CASSYQETQYF
TRBJ2-1	TRBV19	16	many	TRBD2	TGTGCCAGTACTATAATTAGCGGGATTTTTTCCAATGAGCAGTTCTTC	CASTIISGIFSNEQFF
TRBJ2-1	TRBV4-2	16	NA	NA	TGTGCCAGCAGCCAGATAGGTGGATTAGGGGGCAATGAGCAGTTCTTC	CASSQIGGLGGNEQFF
TRBJ1-5	TRBV19	13	many	NA	TGTGCCAGCGGGGGATCCGGCAATCAGCCCCAGCATTTT	CASGGSGNQPQHF
TRBJ1-6	TRBV28	16	medium-sized	TRBD1	TGTGCCAGCAGTCCGACAACAGGGGTGGTAGGATCACCCCTCCACTTT	CASSPTTGVVGSPLHF
TRBJ2-2	TRBV28	16	once	NA	TGTGCCAGCCTCTTTACGTTCTTTTGGGACACCGTGGAGCTGTTTTTT	CASLFTFFWDTVELFF
TRBJ1-1	TRBV6-1	13	NA	NA	TGTGCCAGCAGTGACGGACTGAACACTGAAGCTTTCTTT	CASSDGLNTEAFF
TRBJ1-3	TRBV18	17	many	NA	TGTGCCAGCTCACCTTCGTTGCTTGGGGTCTCCGGAAACACCATATATTTT	CASSPSLLGVSGNTIYF
TRBJ2-2	TRBV27	18	few	TRBD2	TGTGCCAGCTTCCAACTAGCGGGAGACGGCCCGGGGCCCGGGGAGCTGTTTTTT	CASFQLAGDGPGPGELFF
TRBJ2-2	TRBV25-1	14	many	NA	TGTGCCAGCAGTCCAACGGCGGACACCGGGGAGCTGTTTTTT	CASSPTADTGELFF
TRBJ2-7	TRBV6-1	15	few	TRBD1	TGTGCCACCGGGACAGGCCTTCCTGTGGGGGGCGAGCAGTACTTC	CATGTGLPVGGEQYF
TRBJ1-6	TRBV5-4	19	NA	TRBD1	TGTGCCAGCAGCTTGACCCTCGGGGCAGGGGGCGGTTCGAATTCACCCCTCCACTTT	CASSLTLGAGGGSNSPLHF
TRBJ1-2	TRBV2	13	medium-sized	NA	TGTGCCAGCAGTGTTTCCGAGTCCTATGGCTACACCTTC	CASSVSESYGYTF
TRBJ1-4	TRBV18	13	many	TRBD1	TGTGCCAGCTCACCAGGGACAGATGAAAAACTGTTTTTT	CASSPGTDEKLFF
TRBJ2-7	TRBV20-1	11	many	NA	TGCAGTGCTAGTCGGGCGGGAGAGCAGTACTTC	CSASRAGEQYF
TRBJ2-3	TRBV11-2	13	many	NA	TGTGCCAGCAGCTTAGATCTGGAAGATACGCAGTATTTT	CASSLDLEDTQYF
TRBJ2-7	TRBV18	14	NA	NA	TGTACCAGCTCCGCGGAGTCCGCCGGTTACGAGCAGTACTTC	CTSSAESAGYEQYF
TRBJ1-3	TRBV28	15	medium-sized	NA	TGTGCCAGCAGTTTACGGTTCGGCAGGGGAAACACCATATATTTT	CASSLRFGRGNTIYF